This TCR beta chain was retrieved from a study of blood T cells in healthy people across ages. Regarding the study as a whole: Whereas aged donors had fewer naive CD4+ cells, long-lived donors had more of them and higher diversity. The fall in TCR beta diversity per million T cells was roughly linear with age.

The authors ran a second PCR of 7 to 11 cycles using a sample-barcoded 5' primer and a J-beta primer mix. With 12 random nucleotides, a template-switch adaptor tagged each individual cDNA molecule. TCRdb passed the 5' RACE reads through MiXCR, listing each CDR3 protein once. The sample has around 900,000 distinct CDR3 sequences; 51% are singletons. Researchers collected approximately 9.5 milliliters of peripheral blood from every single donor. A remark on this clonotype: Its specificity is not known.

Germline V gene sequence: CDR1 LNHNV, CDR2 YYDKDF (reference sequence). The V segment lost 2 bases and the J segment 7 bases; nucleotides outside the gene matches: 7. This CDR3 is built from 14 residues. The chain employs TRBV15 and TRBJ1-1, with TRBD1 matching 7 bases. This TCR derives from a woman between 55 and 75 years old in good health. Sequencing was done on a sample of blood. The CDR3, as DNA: TGTGCCACCAGCAGAACACAGGGGTCGTATGAAGCTTTCTTT. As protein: CATSRTQGSYEAFF.